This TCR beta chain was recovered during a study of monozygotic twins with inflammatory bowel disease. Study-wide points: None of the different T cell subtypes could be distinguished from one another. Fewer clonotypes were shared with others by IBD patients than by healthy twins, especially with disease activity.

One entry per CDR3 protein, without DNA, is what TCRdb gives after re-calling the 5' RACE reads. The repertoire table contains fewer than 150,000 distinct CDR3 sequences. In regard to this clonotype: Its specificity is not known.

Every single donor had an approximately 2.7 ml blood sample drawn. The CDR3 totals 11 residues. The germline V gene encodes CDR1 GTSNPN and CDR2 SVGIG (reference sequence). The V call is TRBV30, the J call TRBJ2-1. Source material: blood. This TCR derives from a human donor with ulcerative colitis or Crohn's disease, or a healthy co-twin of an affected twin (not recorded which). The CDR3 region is CAWSIAVEQFF.